Presented here are 8 T cell receptor beta chains from one specimen sequenced in a study of cytomegalovirus exposure and HLA in healthy donors. Use of 60 Vbeta and 13 Jbeta primers characterized the PCR. Sequencing was performed with immunoSEQ multiplex PCR; in TCRdb, only in-frame clones are kept and a portion is missing. There are over 75,000 clones in the sample; about 83% occur only once, and 5.6% lies in the top ten. Sequenced input: PBMCs. These receptor sequences come from a woman under 30 in good health and CMV-seropositive.

This chain joins TRBV5-4 and TRBJ2-2; D might be TRBD1 (6 bases). CDR3 length: 16 amino acids. V lost 7 bases to trimming and J lost 0 bases, with 16 bases between them. The germline V gene encodes CDR1 SGHNT and CDR2 YYREEE (reference sequence). The CDR3 region is CASRRTGTTNTGELFF. As DNA, the CDR3 is TGTGCCAGCCGACGAACCGGGACAACGAACACCGGGGAGCTGTTTTTT.

This chain links TRBV7-9 with TRBJ2-7; D perhaps matches TRBD1 (6 bases). The CDR3 contains 15 residues. Trimming took 1 base from V and 0 from J, leaving 10 bases between them. Germline V gene data show CDR1 as SEHNR and CDR2 as FQNEAQ (reference sequence). The CDR3 reads CASSLGQGSSYEQYF. The CDR3 DNA reads TGTGCCAGCAGCTTAGGTCAGGGGAGCTCCTACGAGCAGTACTTC.

J is TRBJ2-3 and V is TRBV2, with D perhaps matching TRBD1 (5 bases). The CDR3 contains 17 residues. V was trimmed by 7 bases and J by 1 base, leaving 21 bases between them. CDR1 and CDR2 from the germline V gene are SNHLY and FYNNEI. The CDR3 nucleotides are TGTGCCAGCACGACAGCATACCACCACCTCGGCACAGATACGCAGTATTTT. This sequence encodes CASTTAYHHLGTDTQYF.

Regarding this clone: At one end the junction does not follow the germline gene, possibly because of a read error. The genes are TRBV4-2 and TRBJ2-3; TRBD2 agrees at 10 bases. This CDR3 comprises 17 residues. Germline values: CDR1 LGHNA, CDR2 YNFKEQ. DNA for the CDR3: TGTGACAGCAGCCAAGATCGGAGCGGGGGGGTTAAAGATACGCAGTATTTT. It specifies CDSSQDRSGGVKDTQYF.

The chain joins TRBV29-1 to TRBJ1-5; D remains unclear. This CDR3 region has 13 residues. Germline V lookup: CDR1 SQVTM, CDR2 ANQGSEA. For the CDR3, the DNA is TGCGCCTACCAGGCAAGTGGCAATCAGCCCCAGCATTTT. Translated, it gives CAYQASGNQPQHF.

This clone was seen a few times. This chain links TRBV29-1 with TRBJ1-1; the D is unclear. The CDR3 totals 11 residues. Trimming took 3 bases from V and 5 from J, leaving 7 bases between them. The germline gives CDR1 SQVTM, CDR2 ANQGSEA. The CDR3 DNA reads as TGCAGCGTTGAGCCGCGTACTGAAGCTTTCTTT. Translated: CSVEPRTEAFF.

The genes are TRBV5-4 and TRBJ2-5, with TRBD1 matching over 7 bases. With V trimmed by 3 bases and J by 1 base, 3 bases remained unmatched. There are 14 residues in the CDR3. The germline gives CDR1 SGHNT, CDR2 YYREEE (reference sequence). Here the CDR3 reads CASSSRTGQETQYF. CDR3 DNA sequence: TGTGCCAGCAGCTCCCGGACAGGCCAAGAGACCCAGTACTTC.

V gene TRBV11-2 combines with J gene TRBJ2-5; weak D call: TRBD2 (6 bases). Between the trimmed V and J ends, which lost 3 bases and 5 bases, there was a span of 10 bases. From germline, CDR1 is SGHAT and CDR2 FQNNGV. This CDR3 is built from 13 residues. The CDR3 loop is CASSFGSGETQYF. CDR3 in DNA: TGTGCCAGCAGCTTCGGGAGTGGGGAGACCCAGTACTTC.